This T cell receptor beta chain came from a study of blood T cell repertoires in COVID-19. For the study at large: Some COVID-19 samples were acute and others convalescent; all came from the United States, Italy and Spain.

The V gene end was trimmed by 0 bases and the J gene end by 5 bases; junction bases not matched to a gene: 5. This CDR3 region has 16 residues. The V gene's germline CDR1 is SGHRS and CDR2 YFSETQ. Sequencing was performed with immunoSEQ multiplex PCR; in TCRdb, only in-frame clones are kept and a portion is missing. This table has 380,000 or so clones, about 87% appearing once. The age range of participants was 18 to 89 years, with residence in about two dozen US areas. Cohort 3 donors counted as recovered after two negative PCRs, clearance, or resolved symptoms. This receptor was obtained from a man aged 25-40 years who had recovered from COVID-19. The V and J genes are TRBV5-1 and TRBJ1-6; 7 bases line up with TRBD1. Sequencing was performed on PBMCs or T cells enriched from blood (not recorded which). CDR3 amino acids: CASSLEAGGNNSPLHF. In nucleotides, the CDR3 is TGCGCCAGCAGCTTGGAAGCAGGGGGAAATAATTCACCCCTCCACTTT. Complete variable domain (other parts from reference TRBV5-1 and TRBJ1-6): KAGVTQTPRYLIKTRGQQVTLSCSPISGHRSVSWYQQTPGQGLQFLFEYFSETQRNKGNFPGRFSGRQFSNSRSEMNVSTLELGDSALYLCASSLEAGGNNSPLHFGNGTRLTVT.